The 30 T cell receptor beta chains listed next were all sequenced from one sample in a study of beta chain features in type 1 diabetes. Every bit of the isolated RNA underwent reverse transcription, so sequencing read expressed TCRB transcripts. Assay: immunoSEQ multiplex PCR; the TCRdb copy retains only in-frame clones and omits some. The sample consists of some 410,000 clones, around 10% of them appearing once. Sample: naive CD4+ T cells from blood. These receptors were collected from a woman younger than 35 in good health.

The chain has TRBV10-3 and TRBJ2-3; D may be TRBD1 or TRBD2 (5 bases each). This CDR3 is built from 12 residues. Germline CDR1 is ENHRY and CDR2 is SYGVKD. Trimming shortened V by 8 bases and J by 2 bases, and 8 bases separated the two germline ends. CDR3: CAIGTNTDTQYF. Written as DNA, the CDR3 is TGTGCCATCGGGACCAACACAGATACGCAGTATTTT.

The chain uses TRBV28 and TRBJ2-7; D is unresolved. The CDR3 has 13 residues. Germline V CDR1 and CDR2: MDHEN, SYDVKM. Trimming removed 4 bases from V and 3 bases from J, with 10 bases in between. This chain's CDR3 is CASSSMANYEQYV. The CDR3, as DNA: TGTGCCAGCAGTTCCATGGCTAACTACGAGCAGTACGTC.

V usage is TRBV23-1 and J usage is TRBJ1-1; D is unclear. TRBV23-1 is labeled an ORF, and its function is uncertain. This CDR3 is 15 amino acids long. V lost 4 bases and J 1 base, leaving 13 bases between the germline ends. CDR3 nucleotides: TGCGCCAGCAGTCGACCACCTCTTTGGAACACTGAAGCTTTCTTT. Protein: CASSRPPLWNTEAFF.

This clone has more than one count but fewer than ten. This chain connects TRBV2 to TRBJ1-4; maybe TRBD1 (6 bases). The CDR3 loop spans 14 amino acids. Germline CDR1 and CDR2: SNHLY and FYNNEI. Trimming removed 5 bases at V and 7 bases at J, with 14 bases between. The CDR3 nucleotides are TGTGCCAGCAGTTTCAGGGGATCGAGTGAAAAACTGTTTTTT. It specifies CASSFRGSSEKLFF.

CDR3 in DNA: TGTGCCACCAGCGTAAGACTAGCCAAAAACATTCAGTACTTC. Translating it yields CATSVRLAKNIQYF. V usage is TRBV15 and J usage is TRBJ2-4; D is unclear. Trimming left V 5 bases short and J 0 bases short, with 8 bases between. The CDR3 contains 14 residues. Germline lookup yields CDR1 LNHNV and CDR2 YYDKDF (reference sequence).

This clone was seen a few times. CDR3 amino acids: CASSQPGQKNIQYF. The CDR3 nucleotides read TGCGCCAGCAGCCAACCGGGACAGAAAAACATTCAGTACTTC. The chain is built from TRBV4-1 and TRBJ2-4; TRBD1 matches at 7 bases. J was trimmed by 4 bases and V by 2 bases; bases with no gene match: 2. Germline V gene data show CDR1 as MGHRA and CDR2 as YSYEKL. This CDR3 spans 14 amino acids.

The chain employs TRBV18 and TRBJ2-1; 8 positions match TRBD1. Germline CDR1 and CDR2: KGHSH and LQKENI. CDR3 length: 14 amino acids. V was clipped by 5 bases and J by 5 bases; unmatched bases: 5. The CDR3 is CASSSWTGHNEQFF. CDR3 sequence (DNA): TGTGCCAGCTCATCTTGGACAGGGCACAATGAGCAGTTCTTC.

The V call is TRBV28, the J call TRBJ2-7; a weak D match, TRBD2 (5 bases). Per the germline V gene, CDR1 is MDHEN and CDR2 is SYDVKM. The CDR3 has 14 residues. V gave up 5 bases and J gave up 1 base, with 12 bases separating them. CDR3 DNA: TGTGCCAGCAGTCCATCTAGGACTTCCTACGAGCAGTACGTC. Its protein product is CASSPSRTSYEQYV.

This clone has more than one count but fewer than ten. This chain connects TRBV4-3 to TRBJ2-4; 10 bases agree with TRBD1. The ends lost 4 bases at V and 5 bases at J; junction bases unmatched: 14. From germline, CDR1 is LGHNA and CDR2 YSLEER. This CDR3 comprises 18 residues. The CDR3 here is CASSPLSPGQGLENIQYF. The CDR3 region has the DNA TGCGCCAGCAGCCCCCTTTCCCCGGGACAGGGGTTGGAAAACATTCAGTACTTC.

This clone has just a few counts. This chain connects TRBV15 to TRBJ1-5, with D perhaps matching TRBD1 (6 bases). The V and J ends lost 4 bases and 5 bases respectively, with 15 bases between them. The germline CDR1 and CDR2 sequences are LNHNV and YYDKDF (reference sequence). CDR3 length: 15 residues. The CDR3 region is CATSTPTGGHQPQHF. Here the CDR3 DNA reads TGTGCCACCAGCACCCCCACCGGGGGGCATCAGCCCCAGCATTTT.

The chain links TRBV5-1 to TRBJ2-7; 10 bases line up with TRBD1. Germline CDR1 is SGHRS and CDR2 is YFSETQ. V shed 4 bases and J 4 bases; nucleotides not matched to a gene: 5. The CDR3 spans 14 residues. The CDR3 DNA is TGCGCCAGCAGCCACCGGGACAGGGGATACGAGCAGTACTTC. This encodes CASSHRDRGYEQYF.

The CDR3: CASSPQTANSGANVLTF. CDR3 coding DNA: TGCGCCAGCAGCCCGCAGACTGCAAACTCTGGGGCCAACGTCCTGACTTTC. The V call is TRBV4-3, the J call TRBJ2-6; no clear D. Trimming pared 4 bases from V and 0 bases from J, leaving 13 bases between. CDR1 LGHNA and CDR2 YSLEER come from the germline V gene. The CDR3 extends over 17 amino acids.

The sample holds a few counts of this clone. This chain uses TRBV29-1 with TRBJ1-2, with 8 positions matching TRBD1. Germline lookup yields CDR1 SQVTM and CDR2 ANQGSEA. The length of the CDR3 is 12 residues. The junction had 5 bases not matched to a gene; V was cut back by 4 bases and J by 7 bases. The chain's CDR3 is CSVVDRVAGYTF. The CDR3 nucleotides are TGCAGCGTTGTGGACAGGGTAGCTGGCTACACCTTC.

The gene calls are TRBV9 and TRBJ2-6; D is unresolved. V dropped 4 bases and J dropped 0 bases, with 5 bases sitting between them. The CDR3 is 14 amino acids. Germline V gene data show CDR1 as SGDLS and CDR2 as YYNGEE. The CDR3 DNA sequence: TGTGCCAGCAGCCCCCTCTCTGGGGCCAACGTCCTGACTTTC. Protein product: CASSPLSGANVLTF. The full variable domain, in which reference TRBV9 and TRBJ2-6 provide the parts outside the CDR3, is DSGVTQTPKHLITATGQRVTLRCSPRSGDLSVYWYQQSLDQGLQFLIQYYNGEERAKGNILERFSAQQFPDLHSELNLSSLELGDSALYFCASSPLSGANVLTFGAGSRLTVL.

This clone has more than one count but fewer than ten. The J gene is TRBJ2-7, the V gene TRBV13, with 7 bases lining up with TRBD1. V was pared by 5 bases and J by 7 bases, with 5 bases of the junction left unmatched. Germline-derived CDR1 and CDR2 are PRHDT and FYEKMQ (reference sequence). This CDR3 is built from 12 residues. The CDR3, as DNA: TGTGCCAGCAGCACCGGACAGGAAGAGCAGTACGTC. As protein: CASSTGQEEQYV.

This chain uses TRBV7-9 with TRBJ2-6; D remains ambiguous. Germline V gene sequence: CDR1 SEHNR, CDR2 FQNEAQ (reference sequence). The length of the CDR3 is 16 residues. V shed 5 bases and J shed 2 bases, with 13 bases lying between them. The CDR3 reads CASSARFDTGANVLTF. The CDR3 DNA is TGTGCCAGCAGCGCTCGATTCGACACTGGGGCCAACGTCCTGACTTTC.

This clone was counted only a few times. The rearrangement links TRBV27 to TRBJ2-7, with a possible D match to TRBD2 (7 bases). CDR1 MNHEY and CDR2 SMNVEV come from the germline V gene (reference sequence). Trimming removed 2 bases from V and 9 bases from J, with 17 bases in between. The CDR3 covers 14 residues. CDR3: CASSLARDGGRQYV. CDR3 DNA sequence: TGTGCCAGCAGTTTAGCCAGGGACGGGGGGCGGCAGTACGTC.

There are a few counts of this clone. This chain links TRBV6-6 with TRBJ1-2; D remains unclear. The CDR3 is made up of 13 amino acids. The germline V and J ends were trimmed by 6 bases and 2 bases, with 10 bases remaining between them. CDR1 and CDR2 from the germline V gene are MNHNY and SVGAGI (reference sequence). The CDR3 nucleotides are TGTGCCAGCAGCCCGGACGGAAACTATGGCTACACCTTC. This sequence encodes CASSPDGNYGYTF.

This clone was seen only a few times. This chain joins TRBV15 and TRBJ2-1, with D perhaps TRBD2 (6 bases). CDR1 and CDR2 (germline): LNHNV, YYDKDF (reference sequence). The CDR3 has 16 residues. Trimming left V 1 base short and J 5 bases short, with 15 bases between. The CDR3 loop reads CATSRGSGEVNNEQFF. The CDR3 region has the DNA TGTGCCACCAGCAGAGGGTCGGGGGAAGTAAACAATGAGCAGTTCTTC.

This clone came up a few times. The chain joins TRBV29-1 to TRBJ1-2; a weak D match, TRBD1 (5 bases). Trimming took off 4 bases at V and 0 bases at J, with 9 bases between the two ends. CDR1 and CDR2 from the germline V gene are SQVTM and ANQGSEA. CDR3 length equals 13 residues. The CDR3 sequence: CSVVQGSNYGYTF. The CDR3 DNA follows: TGCAGCGTTGTTCAGGGTTCTAACTATGGCTACACCTTC.

The chain joins TRBV29-1 to TRBJ1-5; 8 positions agree with TRBD1. Germline V lookup: CDR1 SQVTM, CDR2 ANQGSEA. The CDR3 covers 12 residues. Trimming removed 4 bases from V and 6 bases from J; junction bases left unmatched: 2. DNA for the CDR3: TGCAGCGTTGGGACAGGGAGTCAGCCCCAGCATTTT. Amino acids: CSVGTGSQPQHF.

The chain has TRBV5-4 and TRBJ2-7, with 8 bases aligning to TRBD1. The trim removed 3 bases at V and 2 bases at J, leaving 7 bases unmatched. The CDR3 runs 15 residues. CDR1 SGHNT and CDR2 YYREEE come from the germline V gene (reference sequence). In DNA form, the CDR3 reads TGTGCCAGCAGCTCTACCGGGACAGGAGCCTACGAGCAGTACTTC. Protein: CASSSTGTGAYEQYF.

This clone was found a few times. This chain connects TRBV19 to TRBJ2-2; no clear D. This CDR3 is 15 amino acids long. Germline CDR1 is LNHDA and CDR2 is SQIVND (reference sequence). V was pared by 3 bases and J by 4 bases, with 12 bases between. The CDR3 sequence is CASSIRIMGTGELFF. DNA for the CDR3: TGTGCCAGTAGTATTCGCATTATGGGCACCGGGGAGCTGTTTTTT.

This clone turned up a few times. The V gene is TRBV5-1, the J gene TRBJ2-1; 9 bases line up with TRBD2. Germline V CDR1 and CDR2: SGHRS, YFSETQ. The CDR3 is 18 amino acids. The junction had 12 bases not matched to a gene; V was cut back by 0 bases and J by 5 bases. The CDR3 is CASSLEGGVAGANNEQFF. The CDR3 nucleotides are TGCGCCAGCAGCTTGGAAGGTGGGGTAGCGGGAGCAAACAATGAGCAGTTCTTC.

The J gene is TRBJ2-7, the V gene TRBV18, with 8 bases matching TRBD2. The CDR3 length is 15 residues. The trim removed 6 bases at V and 1 base at J, leaving 8 bases unmatched. From germline, CDR1 is KGHSH and CDR2 LQKENI. DNA of the CDR3: TGTGCCAGCTCCACCGGCTTAGCGGGGTCCTACGAGCAGTACTTC. This translates into CASSTGLAGSYEQYF.

This clone came up many times. The chain employs TRBV29-1 and TRBJ1-4; possibly TRBD1 for D (5 bases). The CDR3 extends over 11 amino acids. CDR1 is SQVTM, CDR2 ANQGSEA, per germline. With 7 bases removed from V and 7 bases from J, the gap between germline ends came to 10 bases. CDR3 in amino acids: CSAGTAEKLFF. In DNA, the CDR3 is TGCAGCGCCGGGACGGCTGAAAAACTGTTTTTT.

Only a few counts were recorded for this clone. The V and J genes are TRBV18 and TRBJ2-7; 12 bases fit TRBD1. This CDR3 has 15 amino acids. Germline CDR1 KGHSH, CDR2 LQKENI. The ends lost 1 base at V and 5 bases at J; junction bases unmatched: 3. The CDR3 DNA reads TGTGCCAGCTCACCACTAGGGACAGGGGGCAACGAGCAGTACTTC. It translates to CASSPLGTGGNEQYF.

V gene TRBV18 combines with J gene TRBJ2-7; D call uncertain. The CDR3 extends over 13 amino acids. The germline CDR1 and CDR2 sequences are KGHSH and LQKENI. V was shortened by 3 bases and J by 3 bases, with 9 bases between the two germline ends. Written as DNA, the CDR3 is TGTGCCAGCTCACCGTCCCGCAACTACGAGCAGTACGTC. Its translation: CASSPSRNYEQYV.

This clone was detected only a few times. The V gene is TRBV25-1, the J gene TRBJ2-5, with D unclear. Trimming took off 1 base at V and 4 bases at J, with 4 bases between the two ends. Germline CDR1 reads MGHDK; CDR2 reads SYGVNS. The CDR3 is made up of 12 amino acids. The chain's CDR3 is CASSEWAETQYF. Written as DNA, the CDR3 is TGTGCCAGCAGTGAATGGGCAGAGACCCAGTACTTC.

This clone was observed a handful of times. The chain employs TRBV4-1 and TRBJ1-2; 9 bases line up with TRBD1. J gave up 8 bases and V 4 bases, and 11 bases lay outside the gene matches. The CDR3 has 15 amino acids. The V gene's germline CDR1 is MGHRA and CDR2 YSYEKL. This CDR3 reads CASSRSPGQGIGYTF. CDR3 nucleotide sequence: TGCGCCAGCAGCCGCAGTCCGGGACAGGGCATCGGCTACACCTTC.